Here is one T cell receptor beta chain with its context. This sample is drawn from a study of blood T cell repertoires in COVID-19. At the level of the study: PBMCs, B-cell-depleted T cells, or T cells were the source of the cDNA or gDNA that made up the material.

CDR1 and CDR2 (germline): SGHVS, FQNEAQ. Trimming removed 3 bases from V and 4 bases from J, with 15 bases in between. The CDR3 loop spans 15 amino acids. In the original processing: Using reference gene primer amplification, nucleated cell counts were estimated. The method was immunoSEQ multiplex PCR; TCRdb's version includes in-frame clones alone and lacks a portion of them. V, J and clone size were drawn from that table, and D and trimming were deduced from the DNA. The data contain fewer than 300,000 clones, around 90% of them seen just once; the ten biggest clones take up under 0.95%. Input material: peripheral blood. The gene calls are TRBV7-8 and TRBJ1-2; weak D call: TRBD1 (5 bases). The receptor's source is a woman in her twenties or thirties with acute or convalescent COVID-19. The DNA for the CDR3 is TGTGCCAGCAGCTTCGAAGGTAGCGGGGGCTATGGCTACACCTTC. Its protein is CASSFEGSGGYGYTF.